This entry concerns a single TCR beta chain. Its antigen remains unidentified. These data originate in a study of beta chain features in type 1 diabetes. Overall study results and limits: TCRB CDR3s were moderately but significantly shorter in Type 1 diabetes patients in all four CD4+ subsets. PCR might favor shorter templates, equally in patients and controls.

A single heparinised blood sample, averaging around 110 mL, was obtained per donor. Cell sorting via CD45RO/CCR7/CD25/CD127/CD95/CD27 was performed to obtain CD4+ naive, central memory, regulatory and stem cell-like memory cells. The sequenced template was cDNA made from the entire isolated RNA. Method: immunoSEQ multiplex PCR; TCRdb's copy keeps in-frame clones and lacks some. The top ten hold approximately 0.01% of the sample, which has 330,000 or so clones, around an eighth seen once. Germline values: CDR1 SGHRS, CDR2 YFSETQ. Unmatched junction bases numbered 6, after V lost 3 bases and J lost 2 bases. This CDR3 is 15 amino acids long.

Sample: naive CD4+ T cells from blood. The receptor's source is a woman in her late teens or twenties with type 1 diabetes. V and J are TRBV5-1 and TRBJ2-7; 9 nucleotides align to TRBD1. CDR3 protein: CASSWGDRDPYEQYF. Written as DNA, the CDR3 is TGCGCCAGCAGCTGGGGGGACAGGGACCCCTACGAGCAGTACTTC. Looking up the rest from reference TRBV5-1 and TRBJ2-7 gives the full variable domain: KAGVTQTPRYLIKTRGQQVTLSCSPISGHRSVSWYQQTPGQGLQFLFEYFSETQRNKGNFPGRFSGRQFSNSRSEMNVSTLELGDSALYLCASSWGDRDPYEQYFGPGTRLTVT.